The 3 T cell receptor beta chains below all came from one sample that was sequenced in a study of T cell repertoires in cytomegalovirus infection. The antigens of these receptors remain unknown. MiXCR was run by TCRdb on the reads, yielding one entry per CDR3 protein. The table includes some 590,000 distinct CDR3 sequences, 35% to 50% detected once. The sequencing used cultured PBMCs, collected from culture after CMV antigen stimulation. The receptors were sampled from a human donor in good health (CMV status not recorded). Some clones in this sample may be carry-over from other donors' samples.

Remarks on this clonotype: Being one base from a much bigger clone, this may be a read error. The rearrangement uses TRBV7-2 and TRBJ2-5, with D unclear. Germline CDR1 is SGHTA and CDR2 is FQGNSA. This CDR3 region has 13 residues. Trimming left V 6 bases short and J 9 bases short, with 17 bases between. CDR3 nucleotides: TGTGCCAGCAGTCGTCAGGTCGGCGAGGCCCAGTACTTC. The encoded protein is CASSRQVGEAQYF.

The chain links TRBV19 to TRBJ1-5, with D perhaps matching TRBD1 (6 bases). Looked up from germline, CDR1 is LNHDA and CDR2 is SQIVND (reference sequence). The CDR3 runs to 15 residues. With 3 bases removed from V and 5 bases from J, the gap between germline ends came to 14 bases. The CDR3 coding sequence is TGTGCCAGTAGTATGACACCCAGGGGAGATCAGCCCCAGCATTTT. It specifies CASSMTPRGDQPQHF.

The chain couples TRBV7-2 to TRBJ2-5; unclear D gene. V lost 2 bases and J lost 5, with 18 bases in between. The CDR3 runs 16 residues. Germline CDR1 reads SGHTA; CDR2 reads FQGNSA. As DNA, the CDR3 is TGTGCCAGCAGCTTAAGGAGAGCCCTGATGGTTGAGACCCAGTACTTC. Translating it yields CASSLRRALMVETQYF.